The 12 T cell receptor beta chains presented below share a single source sample, sequenced in a study of cytomegalovirus exposure and HLA in healthy donors. Profiling relied on immunoSEQ multiplex PCR, and the TCRdb table lists in-frame clones only, not all of them. The data contain some 310,000 clones, roughly 86% of them singletons. The specimen was PBMCs. Receptors originate from a man aged 25-40 years in good health and CMV-seronegative.

The rearrangement links TRBV27 to TRBJ2-5; D gene ambiguous. The V gene's germline CDR1 is MNHEY and CDR2 SMNVEV (reference sequence). The CDR3 covers 13 residues. V lost 6 bases to trimming and J lost 5 bases, with 13 bases between them. CDR3 DNA sequence: TGTGCCAGCAGCCGGAGCGTCCTTGAGACCCAGTACTTC. Its protein product is CASSRSVLETQYF.

The chain employs TRBV6-6 and TRBJ2-5, with a possible D match to TRBD2 (6 bases). CDR3 size: 16 residues. Per the germline V gene, CDR1 is MNHNY and CDR2 is SVGAGI (reference sequence). V shed 10 bases and J shed 1 base, with 22 bases lying between them. The CDR3 coding sequence is TGTGCCACCTCGGCGGGGACCCTTCCAAGCCAAGAGACCCAGTACTTC. Translated: CATSAGTLPSQETQYF.

J is TRBJ2-5 and V is TRBV5-1, with D tentatively TRBD2 (6 bases). Trimming pared 1 base from V and 9 bases from J, leaving 7 bases between. Germline V CDR1 and CDR2: SGHRS, YFSETQ. CDR3 size: 11 residues. CDR3 sequence: CASSLREAQYF. CDR3 coding DNA: TGCGCCAGCAGCTTGAGGGAGGCCCAGTACTTC.

The chain links TRBV6-6 to TRBJ2-1; weak D call: TRBD2 (6 bases). Trimming took off 2 bases at V and 0 bases at J, with 8 bases between the two ends. The CDR3 contains 15 residues. Germline-derived CDR1 and CDR2 are MNHNY and SVGAGI (reference sequence). The CDR3 loop reads CASSYGGNSYNEQFF. The CDR3 DNA follows: TGTGCCAGCAGTTACGGAGGGAACTCCTACAATGAGCAGTTCTTC.

The rearrangement joins TRBV11-2 to TRBJ2-5; 8 bases align to TRBD1. V trimming: 6 bases; J trimming: 2 bases; junction bases outside the gene matches: 5. The CDR3 consists of 14 residues. CDR1 and CDR2 from the germline V gene are SGHAT and FQNNGV. The CDR3 sequence: CASRFRDRQETQYF. CDR3 nucleotides: TGTGCCAGCAGGTTCCGGGACAGGCAAGAGACCCAGTACTTC.

This clone was observed a few times. This chain joins TRBV19 and TRBJ1-5, with 7 bases that match TRBD1. The CDR3 runs 14 residues. Germline lookup yields CDR1 LNHDA and CDR2 SQIVND (reference sequence). V lost 4 bases to trimming and J lost 6 bases; unmatched junction nucleotides: 6. The CDR3 spells CASSTLRDSQPQHF. CDR3 DNA sequence: TGTGCCAGTAGTACCCTCCGGGACAGTCAGCCCCAGCATTTT.

J is TRBJ2-7 and V is TRBV11-2; D is possibly TRBD1 (8 bases). In germline, CDR1 is SGHAT, CDR2 FQNNGV. The ends were cut back, 5 bases at V and 1 base at J, with 15 bases in the middle. CDR3 length: 15 residues. The CDR3 sequence: CASSRDRGLSYEQYF. CDR3 sequence (DNA): TGTGCCAGCAGCCGTGACAGGGGACTATCCTACGAGCAGTACTTC.

The V gene is TRBV2, the J gene TRBJ2-5; TRBD1 might be the D (6 bases). Trimming left V 8 bases short and J 2 bases short, with 15 bases between. This CDR3 has 14 residues. Germline V gene lookup returns CDR1 SNHLY and CDR2 FYNNEI. CDR3 sequence: CASVRQAQQETQYF. The CDR3 DNA reads TGTGCCAGCGTTAGACAGGCGCAACAAGAGACCCAGTACTTC.

The chain uses TRBV19 and TRBJ1-5; maybe TRBD1 (5 bases). Trimming shortened V by 4 bases and J by 2 bases, and 12 bases separated the two germline ends. The CDR3 has 15 residues. The germline V gene encodes CDR1 LNHDA and CDR2 SQIVND (reference sequence). The CDR3 here is CASSSRARGNQPQHF. The CDR3 coding sequence is TGTGCCAGTAGTAGCAGGGCTCGCGGCAATCAGCCCCAGCATTTT. Drawing the rest from reference TRBV19 and TRBJ1-5, the complete variable domain is DGGITQSPKYLFRKEGQNVTLSCEQNLNHDAMYWYRQDPGQGLRLIYYSQIVNDFQKGDIAEGYSVSREKKESFPLTVTSAQKNPTAFYLCASSSRARGNQPQHFGDGTRLSIL.

This rearrangement joins TRBV2 to TRBJ2-5, with D perhaps matching TRBD2 (7 bases). The V gene's germline CDR1 is SNHLY and CDR2 FYNNEI. The CDR3 sequence is 15 residues long. The ends were cut back, 7 bases at V and 2 bases at J, with 17 bases in the middle. The CDR3 nucleotides are TGTGCCAGCACTGCTTGGAAGGGGGGGCAAGAGACCCAGTACTTC. Encoded protein: CASTAWKGGQETQYF.

The CDR3 loop is CASSPPGGPYNEQFF. The CDR3 DNA reads as TGTGCCAGCTCACCACCGGGGGGTCCCTACAATGAGCAGTTCTTC. The chain is built from TRBV18 and TRBJ2-1; D is perhaps TRBD2 (6 bases). The V gene lost 0 bases and the J gene lost 2 bases, with 8 bases spanning the gap. Per germline, CDR1 KGHSH and CDR2 LQKENI. The CDR3 runs to 15 residues.

The genes are TRBV18 and TRBJ1-1; 10 bases agree with TRBD1. Germline CDR1 and CDR2: KGHSH and LQKENI. Trimming took 2 bases from V and 3 from J; bases not matched to a gene: 6. CDR3 length equals 16 residues. The CDR3 coding sequence is TGTGCCAGCTCACCATTAGACAGGGGGCATGACACTGAAGCTTTCTTT. Protein product: CASSPLDRGHDTEAFF.